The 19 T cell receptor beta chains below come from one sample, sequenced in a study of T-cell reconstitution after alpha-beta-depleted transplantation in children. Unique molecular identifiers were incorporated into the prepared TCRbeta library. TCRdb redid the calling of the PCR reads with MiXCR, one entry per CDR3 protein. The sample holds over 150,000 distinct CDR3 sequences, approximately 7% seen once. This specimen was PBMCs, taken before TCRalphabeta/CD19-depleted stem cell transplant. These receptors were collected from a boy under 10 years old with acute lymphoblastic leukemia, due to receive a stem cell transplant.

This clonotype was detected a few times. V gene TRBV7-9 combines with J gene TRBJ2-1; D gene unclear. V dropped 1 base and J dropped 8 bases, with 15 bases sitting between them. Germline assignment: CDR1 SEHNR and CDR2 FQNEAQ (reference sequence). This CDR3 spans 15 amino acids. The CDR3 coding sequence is TGTGCCAGCAGCTTAGAGGCGACAAGAAAGGATGAGCAGTTCTTC. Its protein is CASSLEATRKDEQFF.

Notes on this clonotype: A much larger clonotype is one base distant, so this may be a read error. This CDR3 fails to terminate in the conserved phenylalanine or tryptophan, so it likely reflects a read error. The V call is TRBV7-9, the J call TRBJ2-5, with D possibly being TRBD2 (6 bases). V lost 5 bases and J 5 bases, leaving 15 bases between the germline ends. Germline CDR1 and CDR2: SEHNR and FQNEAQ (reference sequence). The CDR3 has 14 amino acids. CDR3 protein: CASSTGTRGETQYC. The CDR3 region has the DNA TGTGCCAGCAGCACCGGGACTCGAGGGGAGACCCAGTACTGC.

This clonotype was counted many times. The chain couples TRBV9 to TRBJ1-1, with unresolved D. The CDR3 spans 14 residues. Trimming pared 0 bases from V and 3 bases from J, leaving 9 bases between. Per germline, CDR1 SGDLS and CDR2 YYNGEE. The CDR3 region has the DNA TGTGCCAGCAGCGTAGCCCTGTCGGACACTGAAGCTTTCTTT. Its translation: CASSVALSDTEAFF. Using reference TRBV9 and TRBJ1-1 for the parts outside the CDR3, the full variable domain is DSGVTQTPKHLITATGQRVTLRCSPRSGDLSVYWYQQSLDQGLQFLIQYYNGEERAKGNILERFSAQQFPDLHSELNLSSLELGDSALYFCASSVALSDTEAFFGQGTRLTVV.

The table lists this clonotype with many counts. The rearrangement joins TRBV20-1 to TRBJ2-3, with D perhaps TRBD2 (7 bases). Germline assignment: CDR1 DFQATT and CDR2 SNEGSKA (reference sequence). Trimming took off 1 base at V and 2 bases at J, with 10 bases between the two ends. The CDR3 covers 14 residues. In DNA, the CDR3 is TGCAGTGCTAGAGGCGGGGGCTACACAGATACGCAGTATTTT. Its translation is CSARGGGYTDTQYF.

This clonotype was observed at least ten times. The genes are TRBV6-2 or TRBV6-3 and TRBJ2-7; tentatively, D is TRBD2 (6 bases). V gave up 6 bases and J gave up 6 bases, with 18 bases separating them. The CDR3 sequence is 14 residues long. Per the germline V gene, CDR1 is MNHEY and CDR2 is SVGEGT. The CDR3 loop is CASRDGSRGAEQYF. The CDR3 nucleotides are TGTGCCAGCAGGGACGGGAGCCGTGGGGCCGAGCAGTACTTC.

This chain's CDR3 is CSAMKGVISNQPQHF. The CDR3 region has the DNA TGCAGTGCGATGAAGGGGGTGATTAGCAATCAGCCCCAGCATTTT. The rearrangement uses TRBV20-1 and TRBJ1-5; TRBD1 might be the D (6 bases). Trimming removed 6 bases from V and 0 bases from J, with 15 bases in between. This CDR3 is 15 amino acids long. Germline V lookup: CDR1 DFQATT, CDR2 SNEGSKA (reference sequence).

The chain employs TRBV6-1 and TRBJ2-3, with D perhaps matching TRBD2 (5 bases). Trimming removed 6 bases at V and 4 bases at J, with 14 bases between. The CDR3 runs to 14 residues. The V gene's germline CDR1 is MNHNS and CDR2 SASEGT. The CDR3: CASSLRTGSDTQYF. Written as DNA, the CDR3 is TGTGCCAGCAGCCTCCGGACTGGCTCAGATACGCAGTATTTT.

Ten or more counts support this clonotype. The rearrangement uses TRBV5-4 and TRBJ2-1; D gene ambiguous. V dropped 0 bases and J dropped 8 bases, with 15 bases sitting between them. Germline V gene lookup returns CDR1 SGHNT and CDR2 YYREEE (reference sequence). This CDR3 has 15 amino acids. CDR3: CASSLALEAIYEQFF. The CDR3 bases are TGTGCCAGCAGCTTGGCTCTAGAGGCGATATATGAGCAGTTCTTC. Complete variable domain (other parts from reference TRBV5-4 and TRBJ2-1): ETGVTQSPTHLIKTRGQQVTLRCSSQSGHNTVSWYQQALGQGPQFIFQYYREEENGRGNFPPRFSGLQFPNYSSELNVNALELDDSALYLCASSLALEAIYEQFFGPGTRLTVL.

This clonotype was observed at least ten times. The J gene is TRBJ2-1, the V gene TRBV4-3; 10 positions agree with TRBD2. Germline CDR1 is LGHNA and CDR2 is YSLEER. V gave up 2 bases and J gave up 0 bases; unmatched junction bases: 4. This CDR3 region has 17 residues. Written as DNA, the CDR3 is TGCGCCAGCAGCCAAAAGCGGGGGGGCCGCTCCTACAATGAGCAGTTCTTC. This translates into CASSQKRGGRSYNEQFF.

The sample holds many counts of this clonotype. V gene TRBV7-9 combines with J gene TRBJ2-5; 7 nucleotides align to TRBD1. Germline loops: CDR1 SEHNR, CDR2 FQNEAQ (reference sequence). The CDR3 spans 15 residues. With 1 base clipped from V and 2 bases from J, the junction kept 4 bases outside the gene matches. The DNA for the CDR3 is TGTGCCAGCAGCTTAGAAGGGACAGTACAAGAGACCCAGTACTTC. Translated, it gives CASSLEGTVQETQYF.

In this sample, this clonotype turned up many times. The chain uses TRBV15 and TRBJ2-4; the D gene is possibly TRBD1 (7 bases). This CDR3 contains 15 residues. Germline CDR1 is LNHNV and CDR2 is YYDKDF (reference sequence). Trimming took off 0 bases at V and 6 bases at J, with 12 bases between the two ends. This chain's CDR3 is CATSRDQGGGNIQYF. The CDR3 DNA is TGTGCCACCAGCAGAGACCAGGGGGGCGGAAACATTCAGTACTTC. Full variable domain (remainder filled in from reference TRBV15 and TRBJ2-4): DAMVIQNPRYQVTQFGKPVTLSCSQTLNHNVMYWYQQKSSQAPKLLFHYYDKDFNNEADTPDNFQSRRPNTSFCFLDIRSPGLGDTAMYLCATSRDQGGGNIQYFGAGTRLSVL.

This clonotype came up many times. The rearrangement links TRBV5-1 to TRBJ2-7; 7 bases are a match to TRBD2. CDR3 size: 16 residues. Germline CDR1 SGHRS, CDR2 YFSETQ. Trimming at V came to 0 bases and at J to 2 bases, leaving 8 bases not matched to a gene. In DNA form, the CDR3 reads TGCGCCAGCAGCTTGGAAAGCGGGGCCTTTACCTACGAGCAGTACTTC. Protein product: CASSLESGAFTYEQYF.

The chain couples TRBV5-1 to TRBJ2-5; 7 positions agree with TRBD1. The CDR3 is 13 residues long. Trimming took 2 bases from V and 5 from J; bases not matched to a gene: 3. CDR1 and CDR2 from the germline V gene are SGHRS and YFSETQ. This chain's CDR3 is CASSFRQGETQYF. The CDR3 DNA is TGCGCCAGCAGCTTCCGACAGGGCGAGACCCAGTACTTC.

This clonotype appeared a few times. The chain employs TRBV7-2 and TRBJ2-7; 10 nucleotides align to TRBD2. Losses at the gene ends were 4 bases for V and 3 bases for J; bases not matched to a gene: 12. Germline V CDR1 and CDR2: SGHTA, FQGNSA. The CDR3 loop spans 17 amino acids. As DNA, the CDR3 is TGTGCCAGCAGCTCCTGGACTAGCGGAGGGGGGCTCTACGAGCAGTACTTC. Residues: CASSSWTSGGGLYEQYF.

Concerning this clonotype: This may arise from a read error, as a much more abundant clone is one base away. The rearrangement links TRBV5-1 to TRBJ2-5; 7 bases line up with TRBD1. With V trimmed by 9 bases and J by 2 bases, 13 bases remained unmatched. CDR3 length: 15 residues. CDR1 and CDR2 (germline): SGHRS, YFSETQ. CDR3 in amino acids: CANTSEGASQETQYF. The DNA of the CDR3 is TGCGCCAACACTTCCGAGGGGGCCTCGCAAGAGACCCAGTACTTC.

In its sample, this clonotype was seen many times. This CDR3 reads CASSYPAETQYF. For the CDR3, the DNA is TGTGCCAGCAGCTATCCAGCGGAGACCCAGTACTTC. The chain is built from TRBV12-3 or TRBV12-4 and TRBJ2-5, with no clear D. V was cut by 6 bases and J by 5 bases, with 10 bases left in between. CDR3 length: 12 residues.

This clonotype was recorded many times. The CDR3 reads CASRLPGTSGSQHGELFF. The CDR3, as DNA: TGTGCCAGTCGCCTCCCCGGGACTAGCGGGAGCCAGCACGGGGAGCTGTTTTTT. V usage is TRBV6-1 and J usage is TRBJ2-2; TRBD2 matches at 14 bases. CDR1 and CDR2 (germline): MNHNS, SASEGT. The CDR3 length is 18 residues. Losses at the gene ends were 9 bases for V and 7 bases for J; bases not matched to a gene: 16.

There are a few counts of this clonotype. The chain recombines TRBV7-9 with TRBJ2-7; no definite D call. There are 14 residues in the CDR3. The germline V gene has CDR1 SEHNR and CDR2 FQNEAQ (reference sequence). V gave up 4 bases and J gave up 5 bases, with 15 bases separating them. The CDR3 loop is CASSSTGSFNEQYF. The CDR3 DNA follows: TGTGCCAGCAGCTCTACCGGCAGCTTCAACGAGCAGTACTTC.

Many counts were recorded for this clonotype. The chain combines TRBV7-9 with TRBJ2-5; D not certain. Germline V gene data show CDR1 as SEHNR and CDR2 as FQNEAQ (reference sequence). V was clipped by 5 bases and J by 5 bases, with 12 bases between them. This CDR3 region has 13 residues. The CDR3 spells CASSNRVLETQYF. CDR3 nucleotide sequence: TGTGCCAGCAGCAACCGGGTCCTGGAGACCCAGTACTTC.